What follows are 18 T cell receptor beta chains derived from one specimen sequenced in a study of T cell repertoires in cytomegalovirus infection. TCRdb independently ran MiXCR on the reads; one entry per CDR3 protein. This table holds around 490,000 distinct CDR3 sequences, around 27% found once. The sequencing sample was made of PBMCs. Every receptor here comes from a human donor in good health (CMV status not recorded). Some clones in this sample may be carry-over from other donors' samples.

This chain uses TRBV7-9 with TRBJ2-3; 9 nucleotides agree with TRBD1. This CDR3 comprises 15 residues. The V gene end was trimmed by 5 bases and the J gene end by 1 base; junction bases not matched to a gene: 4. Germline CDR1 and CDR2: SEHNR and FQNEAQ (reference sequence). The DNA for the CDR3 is TGTGCCAGCAGCCGGGGACAGGGCGGCACAGATACGCAGTATTTT. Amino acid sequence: CASSRGQGGTDTQYF.

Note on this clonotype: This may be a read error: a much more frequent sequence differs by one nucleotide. The CDR3 protein is CASRRNVGGGAPLSSGANVLTF. The CDR3 DNA follows: TGTGCCAGCAGACGCAATGTGGGGGGCGGTGCGCCCCTATCCTCTGGGGCCAACGTCCTGACTTTC. This chain uses TRBV12-3 or TRBV12-4 with TRBJ2-6; either TRBD1 or TRBD2 may fit D (6 bases each). The V gene lost 6 bases and the J gene lost 0 bases, with 30 bases spanning the gap. The CDR3 is 22 amino acids.

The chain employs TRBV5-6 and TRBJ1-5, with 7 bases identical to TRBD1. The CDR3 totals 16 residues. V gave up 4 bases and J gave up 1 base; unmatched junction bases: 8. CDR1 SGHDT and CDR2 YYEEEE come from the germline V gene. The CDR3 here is CASSSRQGDSNQPQHF. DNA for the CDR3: TGTGCCAGCAGCAGTAGACAGGGAGACAGCAATCAGCCCCAGCATTTT.

CDR3 sequence: CSATSPGDGGNTIYF. Written as DNA, the CDR3 is TGCAGTGCTACCTCGCCTGGAGATGGAGGGAACACCATATATTTT. The chain couples TRBV20-1 to TRBJ1-3; D is unresolved. The V and J ends lost 4 bases and 7 bases respectively, with 20 bases between them. Germline assignment: CDR1 DFQATT and CDR2 SNEGSKA (reference sequence). This CDR3 has 15 amino acids.

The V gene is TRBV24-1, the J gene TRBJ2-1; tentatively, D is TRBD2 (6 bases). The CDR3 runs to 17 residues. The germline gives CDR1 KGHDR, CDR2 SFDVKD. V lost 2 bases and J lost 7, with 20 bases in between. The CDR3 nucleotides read TGTGCCACCAGTGATTCCCCCCAGGACTACCAAGGGAATGAGCAGTTCTTC. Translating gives CATSDSPQDYQGNEQFF.

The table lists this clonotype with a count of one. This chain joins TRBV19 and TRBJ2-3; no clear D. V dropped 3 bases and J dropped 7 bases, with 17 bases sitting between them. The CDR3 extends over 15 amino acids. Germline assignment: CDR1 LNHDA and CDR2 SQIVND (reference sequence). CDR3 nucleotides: TGTGCCAGTAGTATGAGTAAAGTTACCGGCTATACGCAGTATTTT. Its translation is CASSMSKVTGYTQYF.

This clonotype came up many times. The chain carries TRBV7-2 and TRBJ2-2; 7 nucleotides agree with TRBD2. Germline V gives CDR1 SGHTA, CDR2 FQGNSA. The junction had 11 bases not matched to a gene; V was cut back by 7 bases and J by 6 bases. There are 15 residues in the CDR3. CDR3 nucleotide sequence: TGTGCCAGCACCCGCCCGGGGCGGGAGTCCGGGGAGCTGTTTTTT. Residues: CASTRPGRESGELFF. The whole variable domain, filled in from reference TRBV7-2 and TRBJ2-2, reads GAGVSQSPSNKVTEKGKDVELRCDPISGHTALYWYRQSLGQGLEFLIYFQGNSAPDKSGLPSDRFSAERTGGSVSTLTIQRTQQEDSAVYLCASTRPGRESGELFFGEGSRLTVL.

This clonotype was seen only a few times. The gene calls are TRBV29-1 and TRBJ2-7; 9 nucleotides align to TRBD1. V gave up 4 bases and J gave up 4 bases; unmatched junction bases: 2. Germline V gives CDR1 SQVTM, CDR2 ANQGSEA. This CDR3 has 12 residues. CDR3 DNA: TGCAGCGTTGCGGGACAGGGTTACGAGCAGTACTTC. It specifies CSVAGQGYEQYF.

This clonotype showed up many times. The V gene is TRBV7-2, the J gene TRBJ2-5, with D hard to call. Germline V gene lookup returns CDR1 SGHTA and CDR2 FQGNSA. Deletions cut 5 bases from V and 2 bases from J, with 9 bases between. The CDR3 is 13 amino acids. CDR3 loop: CASSRAPQETQYF. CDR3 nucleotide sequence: TGTGCCAGCAGCAGAGCGCCTCAAGAGACCCAGTACTTC.

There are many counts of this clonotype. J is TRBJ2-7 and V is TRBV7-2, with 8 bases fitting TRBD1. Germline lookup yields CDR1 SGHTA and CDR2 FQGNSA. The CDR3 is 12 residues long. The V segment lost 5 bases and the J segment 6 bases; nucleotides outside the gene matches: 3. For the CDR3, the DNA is TGTGCCAGCAGCCTAGACAGGGGCGAGCAGTACGTC. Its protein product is CASSLDRGEQYV.

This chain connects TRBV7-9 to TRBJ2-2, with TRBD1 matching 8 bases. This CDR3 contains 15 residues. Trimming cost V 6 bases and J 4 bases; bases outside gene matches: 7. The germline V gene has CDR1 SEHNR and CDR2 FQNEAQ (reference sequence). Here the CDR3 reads CASRPDRGVTGELFF. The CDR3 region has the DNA TGTGCCAGCAGACCCGACAGGGGAGTCACCGGGGAGCTGTTTTTT.

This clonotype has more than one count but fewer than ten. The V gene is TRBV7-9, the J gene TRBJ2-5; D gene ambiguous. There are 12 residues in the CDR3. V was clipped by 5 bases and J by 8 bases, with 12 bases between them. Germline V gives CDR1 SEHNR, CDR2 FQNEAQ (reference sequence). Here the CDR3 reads CASSEGWLTQYF. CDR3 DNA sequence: TGTGCCAGCAGCGAAGGGTGGCTCACCCAGTACTTC.

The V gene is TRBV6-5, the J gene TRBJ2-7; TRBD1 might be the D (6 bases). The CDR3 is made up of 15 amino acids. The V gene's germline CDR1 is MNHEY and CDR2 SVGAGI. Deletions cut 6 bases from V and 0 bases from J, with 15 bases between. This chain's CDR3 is CASRVRDTSSYEQYF. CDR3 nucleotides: TGTGCCAGCAGAGTCCGGGACACTTCCTCCTACGAGCAGTACTTC.

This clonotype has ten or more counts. CDR3 coding DNA: TGTGCCAGCAGAAAGGGGGGGGGGAATCAGCCCCAGCATTTT. Translating it yields CASRKGGGNQPQHF. This chain joins TRBV7-2 and TRBJ1-5; possibly TRBD1 for D (6 bases). Germline CDR1 reads SGHTA; CDR2 reads FQGNSA. V was cut by 6 bases and J by 4 bases, with 13 bases left in between. The CDR3 covers 14 residues.

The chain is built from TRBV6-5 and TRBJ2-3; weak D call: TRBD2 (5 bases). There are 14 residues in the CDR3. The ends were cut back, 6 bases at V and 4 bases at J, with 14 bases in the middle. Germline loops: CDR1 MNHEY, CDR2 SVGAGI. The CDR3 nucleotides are TGTGCCAGCAGCCTCGGACTGCCTGCAGATACGCAGTATTTT. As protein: CASSLGLPADTQYF.

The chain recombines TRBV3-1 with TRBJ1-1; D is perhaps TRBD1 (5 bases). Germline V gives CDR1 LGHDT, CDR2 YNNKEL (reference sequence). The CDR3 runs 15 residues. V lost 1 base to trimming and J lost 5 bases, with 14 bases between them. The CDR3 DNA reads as TGTGCCAGCAGCCAAGTATTAGGGGTTGGGACTGAAGCTTTCTTT. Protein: CASSQVLGVGTEAFF.

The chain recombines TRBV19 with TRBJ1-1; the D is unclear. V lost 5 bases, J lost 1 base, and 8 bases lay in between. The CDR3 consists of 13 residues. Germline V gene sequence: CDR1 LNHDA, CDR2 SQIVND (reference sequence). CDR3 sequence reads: CASSASRNTEAFF. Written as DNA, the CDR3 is TGTGCCAGTAGTGCAAGCAGGAACACTGAAGCTTTCTTT.

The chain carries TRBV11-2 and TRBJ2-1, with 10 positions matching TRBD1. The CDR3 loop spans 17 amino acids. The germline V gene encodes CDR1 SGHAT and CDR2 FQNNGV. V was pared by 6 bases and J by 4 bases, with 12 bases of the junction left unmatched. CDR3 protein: CASSPLRTGGGYNEQFF. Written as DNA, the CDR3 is TGTGCCAGCAGTCCTCTCCGGACAGGGGGTGGGTACAATGAGCAGTTCTTC.